Described below is a single TCR beta chain sequence and its context. Antigen specificity is unknown. This record belongs to a study of T-cell memory formation after mild COVID-19. Study observations and caveats: Pre-infection memory already had some responding clones, implying cross-reactive memory joined.

TCRdb re-called the 5' RACE reads through MiXCR, storing one row per CDR3 protein. The sample holds around 150,000 distinct CDR3 sequences, around a third seen once. Sequences were obtained from PBMCs or a T cell subset sorted from them (not recorded which). The TCR sequence derives from an adult woman who had mild COVID-19 (a few samples of this study predate the infection). Cell type and time point are not known.

Here the CDR3 DNA reads TGTGCCAGCACCCGTGGGGGGACTGGGAGGTACAATGAGCAGTTCTTC. Amino acids: CASTRGGTGRYNEQFF. V usage is TRBV7-2 and J usage is TRBJ2-1; D might be TRBD2 (6 bases). CDR1 SGHTA and CDR2 FQGNSA come from the germline V gene. Trimming removed 7 bases from V and 4 bases from J, with 20 bases in between. The CDR3 has 16 residues.